The 18 T cell receptor beta chains below come from one sample, sequenced in a study of cytomegalovirus exposure and HLA in healthy donors. The study ran its PCR with 60 Vbeta and 13 Jbeta primers. Data came from immunoSEQ multiplex PCR; TCRdb stores just in-frame clones and leaves some out. This table has approximately 130,000 clones, approximately 85% appearing once. The specimen sequenced was PBMCs. Every receptor here comes from a woman in her twenties or thirties in good health and CMV-seropositive.

DNA of the CDR3: TGTGCCAGCAGCGTAGGGGGGGGAAGTGAGACTGAAGCTTTCTTT. As protein: CASSVGGGSETEAFF. This rearrangement joins TRBV9 to TRBJ1-1, with a weak D call TRBD1 (5 bases). CDR1 and CDR2 (germline): SGDLS, YYNGEE. V was clipped by 0 bases and J by 5 bases, with 14 bases between them. This CDR3 has 15 residues.

Worth noting for this clone: The same CDR3 can be traced to other DNA sequences in this sample. The chain uses TRBV7-3 and TRBJ1-6; D is uncertain. CDR3 length: 14 residues. The V gene lost 5 bases and the J gene lost 9 bases, with 14 bases spanning the gap. Germline V gives CDR1 SGHTA, CDR2 FQGTGA. The CDR3 protein is CASSPGPSGSPLHF. The CDR3 DNA reads as TGTGCCAGCAGCCCCGGTCCCTCGGGTTCACCCCTCCACTTT.

The genes are TRBV18 and TRBJ1-5; D gene unclear. The CDR3 consists of 13 residues. Germline CDR1 reads KGHSH; CDR2 reads LQKENI. V was cut by 2 bases and J by 9 bases, with 11 bases left in between. In DNA form, the CDR3 reads TGTGCCAGCTCACCAGACTTCCTTGGGCCCCAGCATTTT. Encoded protein: CASSPDFLGPQHF.

The chain couples TRBV23-1 to TRBJ2-5, with TRBD1 as a possible D gene (6 bases). TRBV23-1 is reported as an ORF; its role is uncertain. This CDR3 has 14 residues. V lost 0 bases, J lost 5 bases, and 10 bases lay in between. This CDR3 is CASSQSTQGETQYF. The CDR3 nucleotides read TGCGCCAGCAGTCAATCAACCCAGGGGGAGACCCAGTACTTC.

As regards this clone: Germline and junction disagree at one end, which may indicate a read error. V gene TRBV2 combines with J gene TRBJ1-5; 7 nucleotides align to TRBD1. Per the germline V gene, CDR1 is SNHLY and CDR2 is FYNNEI. The CDR3 runs 13 residues. The CDR3 region has the DNA TGTGCCAGCAGAGAAGACAGGGCCCAGCCCCAGCATTTT. This codes for CASREDRAQPQHF.

As regards this clone: Other DNA sequences in this sample translate to the same CDR3. V and J are TRBV2 and TRBJ2-7, with D perhaps matching TRBD1 (6 bases). Germline loops: CDR1 SNHLY, CDR2 FYNNEI. V shed 4 bases and J shed 3 bases, with 7 bases lying between them. The CDR3 sequence is 12 residues long. The DNA of the CDR3 is TGTGCCAGCAGTGGGGACAACTACGAGCAGTACTTC. Residues: CASSGDNYEQYF.

This sequence joins TRBV7-7 and TRBJ2-3, with 9 bases fitting TRBD2. This CDR3 comprises 15 residues. Germline-derived CDR1 and CDR2 are SSHAT and FNYEAQ (reference sequence). The V segment lost 1 base and the J segment 2 bases; nucleotides outside the gene matches: 1. The CDR3 is CASSLGLADTDTQYF. The CDR3 DNA is TGTGCCAGCAGCTTAGGACTAGCGGACACAGATACGCAGTATTTT.

A few counts support this clone. This chain uses TRBV5-6 with TRBJ1-1, with 7 bases lining up with TRBD1. The length of the CDR3 is 15 residues. J was trimmed by 5 bases and V by 2 bases; bases with no gene match: 9. Looked up from germline, CDR1 is SGHDT and CDR2 is YYEEEE. This CDR3 is CASSFIDREKTEAFF. The CDR3 DNA reads TGTGCCAGCAGCTTTATCGACAGGGAGAAGACTGAAGCTTTCTTT.

The rearrangement joins TRBV29-1 to TRBJ2-3; TRBD2 agrees at 13 bases. In germline, CDR1 is SQVTM, CDR2 ANQGSEA. This CDR3 spans 16 amino acids. V shed 4 bases and J 5 bases; nucleotides not matched to a gene: 9. CDR3 protein: CSVAPSLAGGLDTQYF. CDR3 in DNA: TGCAGCGTTGCCCCCTCACTAGCGGGGGGGTTAGATACGCAGTATTTT.

The V and J genes are TRBV5-8 and TRBJ1-2; tentatively, D is TRBD1 (5 bases). This CDR3 spans 12 amino acids. Trimming removed 0 bases from V and 5 bases from J, with 5 bases in between. The germline gives CDR1 SGHTS, CDR2 YDEGEE. The DNA for the CDR3 is TGTGCCAGCAGCTTGGGACAGTATGGCTACACCTTC. Translated, it gives CASSLGQYGYTF.

The V call is TRBV27, the J call TRBJ1-2, with D possibly TRBD1 on 6 matching bases. From germline, CDR1 is MNHEY and CDR2 SMNVEV (reference sequence). This CDR3 is built from 15 residues. Trimming took 3 bases from V and 3 from J, leaving 14 bases between them. The CDR3 nucleotides read TGTGCCAGCAGTTTCGCAGGGGCAGGGGACTATGGCTACACCTTC. Amino acids: CASSFAGAGDYGYTF.

The chain recombines TRBV6-1 with TRBJ1-1; D is undetermined. Looked up from germline, CDR1 is MNHNS and CDR2 is SASEGT. The length of the CDR3 is 13 residues. Between the trimmed V and J ends, which lost 7 bases and 1 base, there was a span of 10 bases. The CDR3 sequence: CASTTDWNTEAFF. CDR3 nucleotides: TGTGCCAGCACTACGGACTGGAACACTGAAGCTTTCTTT.

This rearrangement joins TRBV9 to TRBJ1-6; D is unresolved. In germline, CDR1 is SGDLS, CDR2 YYNGEE. Between the trimmed V and J ends, which lost 4 bases and 8 bases, there was a span of 16 bases. This CDR3 is built from 15 residues. The CDR3 DNA follows: TGTGCCAGCAGCCCAGCAGGCACTAGCTATTCACCCCTCCACTTT. Translated: CASSPAGTSYSPLHF.

V usage is TRBV7-2 and J usage is TRBJ2-7; D remains ambiguous. The CDR3 covers 11 residues. The V gene lost 4 bases and the J gene lost 5 bases, with 6 bases spanning the gap. Germline V lookup: CDR1 SGHTA, CDR2 FQGNSA. The CDR3 DNA follows: TGTGCCAGCAGCTCCCTTGACGAGCAGTACTTC. Amino acid sequence: CASSSLDEQYF.

V usage is TRBV28 and J usage is TRBJ2-1, with 11 bases lining up with TRBD2. V dropped 5 bases and J dropped 4; count of bases not matched to a gene: 4. The CDR3 covers 15 residues. Germline CDR1 is MDHEN and CDR2 is SYDVKM. The CDR3 is CASSDSGGAYNEQFF. The CDR3 nucleotides are TGTGCCAGCAGTGATAGCGGGGGGGCGTACAATGAGCAGTTCTTC.

This clone was seen a few times. V gene TRBV6-6 combines with J gene TRBJ2-2; TRBD1 matches at 12 bases. J was trimmed by 7 bases and V by 5 bases; bases with no gene match: 5. Germline V gene lookup returns CDR1 MNHNY and CDR2 SVGAGI (reference sequence). The CDR3 loop spans 15 amino acids. As DNA, the CDR3 is TGTGCCAGCAGTCTCGGGACAGGGGGCATCGGGGAGCTGTTTTTT. Amino acids: CASSLGTGGIGELFF.

V usage is TRBV10-3 and J usage is TRBJ2-7, with a weak D call TRBD1 (5 bases). Germline CDR1 is ENHRY and CDR2 is SYGVKD. V shed 4 bases and J shed 6 bases, with 13 bases lying between them. The CDR3 loop spans 13 amino acids. The CDR3 sequence is CAISGGGLVEQYF. CDR3 coding DNA: TGTGCCATCAGTGGGGGCGGCTTGGTCGAGCAGTACTTC.

The V and J genes are TRBV13 and TRBJ2-3, with 8 bases matching TRBD2. The CDR3 has 15 amino acids. CDR1 and CDR2 (germline): PRHDT, FYEKMQ (reference sequence). V lost 6 bases and J lost 3; bases outside the gene matches: 8. CDR3 protein: CASSPRGGGTDTQYF. In DNA, the CDR3 is TGTGCCAGCAGTCCCAGAGGCGGGGGGACAGATACGCAGTATTTT.